This T cell receptor (beta chain) derives from a study of T-cell reconstitution after alpha-beta-depleted transplantation in children. TCRbeta library construction was performed incorporating unique molecular identifiers. TCRdb recomputed calls from the PCR reads with MiXCR, one row per CDR3 protein. The table lists hundreds of thousands of distinct CDR3 sequences, around 17% of them singletons. The CDR3 consists of 14 residues. CDR1 is DFQATT and CDR2 is SNEGSKA in the germline V gene (reference sequence). V lost 3 bases and J lost 2; bases outside the gene matches: 4. This clonotype was detected many times.

Specimen: PBMCs from the stem cell graft donor, collected from the stem cell graft. The genes are TRBV20-1 and TRBJ1-3, with 7 bases identical to TRBD1. This clonotype was obtained from a human donor who donated a stem cell graft to a child with acute myeloid leukemia. This CDR3 reads CSARLTGPGNTIYF. The CDR3 DNA reads TGCAGTGCTAGGTTGACAGGGCCTGGAAACACCATATATTTT.